These 16 T cell receptor beta chains were all obtained from the same sample, sequenced in a study of identical twins. TCRdb reprocessed the 5' RACE reads with MiXCR, giving one entry per CDR3 protein. This sample has fewer than 900,000 distinct CDR3 sequences, with approximately 21% found just once. Separately, the same data were catalogued under a study of T cells expressing NK-cell markers.

Specimen: PBMCs. These receptors all stem from a young woman in good health.

This rearrangement joins TRBV5-1 to TRBJ2-6; D might be TRBD1 (6 bases). Trimming shortened V by 0 bases and J by 3 bases, and 7 bases separated the two germline ends. This CDR3 is built from 15 residues. Looked up from germline, CDR1 is SGHRS and CDR2 is YFSETQ. The DNA of the CDR3 is TGCGCCAGCAGCTTGGGGACAGTTGGGGCCAACGTCCTGACTTTC. It is translated as CASSLGTVGANVLTF.

The rearrangement uses TRBV5-1 and TRBJ2-3, with D uncertain. CDR3 length: 14 residues. V was cut by 1 base and J by 6 bases, with 12 bases left in between. Germline CDR1 and CDR2: SGHRS and YFSETQ. CDR3 region: CASSLSIPVDTQYF. The CDR3 DNA sequence: TGCGCCAGCAGCTTGTCGATCCCCGTCGATACGCAGTATTTT.

V is TRBV10-3 and J is TRBJ2-7; 11 positions match TRBD2. The germline gives CDR1 ENHRY, CDR2 SYGVKD. The CDR3 is made up of 13 amino acids. Losses at the gene ends were 10 bases for V and 3 bases for J; bases not matched to a gene: 5. The CDR3 region has the DNA TGTGCCACTAGCGGGGGGTCCCTCTACGAGCAGTACTTC. It specifies CATSGGSLYEQYF.

This clonotype was detected only a few times. CDR3 loop: CASSHSGRTQDTQYF. As DNA, the CDR3 is TGTGCCAGCAGCCATTCTGGACGCACGCAAGATACGCAGTATTTT. V is TRBV11-3 and J is TRBJ2-3; D call uncertain. Germline CDR1 reads SGHNT; CDR2 reads YENEEA. The CDR3 length is 15 residues. Trimming removed 5 bases from V and 5 bases from J, with 17 bases in between.

This clonotype came up a few times. The V and J genes are TRBV15 and TRBJ2-1, with 9 bases identical to TRBD2. The CDR3 runs to 16 residues. The V segment lost 0 bases and the J segment 5 bases; nucleotides outside the gene matches: 5. The germline gives CDR1 LNHNV, CDR2 YYDKDF (reference sequence). The CDR3 nucleotides are TGTGCCACCAGCAGAGATCGCCTAGCGGGGCACAATGAGCAGTTCTTC. This encodes CATSRDRLAGHNEQFF.

J is TRBJ2-2 and V is TRBV12-3 or TRBV12-4, with D possibly called TRBD1 or TRBD2 (5 bases each). V was cut by 6 bases and J by 6 bases, with 17 bases left in between. The CDR3 has 15 residues. The CDR3 loop reads CASSPRLGRPGELFF. DNA for the CDR3: TGTGCCAGCAGCCCTAGACTGGGACGGCCCGGGGAGCTGTTTTTT.

This clonotype was recorded a few times. The rearrangement joins TRBV10-3 to TRBJ1-5; 9 bases match TRBD1. Germline V gene lookup returns CDR1 ENHRY and CDR2 SYGVKD. This CDR3 comprises 13 residues. Germline trimming cut 10 bases from V and 3 bases from J; bases unmatched to any gene: 4. The CDR3 DNA is TGTGCCACCACAGGGGGCTACAATCAGCCCCAGCATTTT. Residues: CATTGGYNQPQHF.

This clonotype was counted between two and nine times. The chain combines TRBV5-1 with TRBJ2-1, with TRBD2 matching 8 bases. Germline CDR1 reads SGHRS; CDR2 reads YFSETQ. Losses at the gene ends were 0 bases for V and 1 base for J; bases not matched to a gene: 12. The CDR3 extends over 19 amino acids. In DNA form, the CDR3 reads TGCGCCAGCAGCTTGGGCGAGCGTGGTAGCGGGGTGTCCTACAATGAGCAGTTCTTC. Its translation: CASSLGERGSGVSYNEQFF.

The chain employs TRBV24-1 and TRBJ2-2; 8 positions agree with TRBD2. With 0 bases clipped from V and 6 bases from J, the junction kept 5 bases outside the gene matches. The CDR3 contains 16 residues. The V gene's germline CDR1 is KGHDR and CDR2 SFDVKD. This chain's CDR3 is CATSDLFGRVAGELFF. CDR3 coding DNA: TGTGCCACCAGTGATTTGTTCGGGAGGGTCGCCGGGGAGCTGTTTTTT.

The chain uses TRBV20-1 and TRBJ2-1; TRBD2 matches 8 bases. The CDR3 consists of 14 residues. The J segment lost 4 bases and the V segment lost 5 bases, leaving 7 bases of the junction unmatched. The germline CDR1 and CDR2 sequences are DFQATT and SNEGSKA (reference sequence). In DNA form, the CDR3 reads TGCAGTGCTGGAAGCGGGAGATCATACAATGAGCAGTTCTTC. Translated, it gives CSAGSGRSYNEQFF.

This rearrangement joins TRBV5-1 to TRBJ1-1, with D tentatively TRBD1 (5 bases). The V end was cut by 4 bases, the J end by 4 bases, with 20 bases between. Germline V CDR1 and CDR2: SGHRS, YFSETQ. The CDR3 loop spans 16 amino acids. The CDR3 sequence is CASSASWDGGSTEAFF. DNA of the CDR3: TGCGCCAGCAGCGCTTCCTGGGACGGTGGGAGCACTGAAGCTTTCTTT. Based on the CDR3 plus reference TRBV5-1 and TRBJ1-1, the full variable domain is KAGVTQTPRYLIKTRGQQVTLSCSPISGHRSVSWYQQTPGQGLQFLFEYFSETQRNKGNFPGRFSGRQFSNSRSEMNVSTLELGDSALYLCASSASWDGGSTEAFFGQGTRLTVV.

J is TRBJ2-7 and V is TRBV12-3 or TRBV12-4; TRBD2 agrees at 8 bases. CDR3 length equals 15 residues. The junction had 12 bases not matched to a gene; V was cut back by 5 bases and J by 6 bases. In nucleotides, the CDR3 is TGTGCCAGCAGTCCCCCGGGACTAGGTCTCCTCGAGCAGTACTTC. It encodes CASSPPGLGLLEQYF.

The rearrangement links TRBV29-1 to TRBJ2-7; weak D call: TRBD1 (6 bases). V was trimmed by 4 bases and J by 2 bases, leaving 12 bases between them. Germline V gives CDR1 SQVTM, CDR2 ANQGSEA. The CDR3 is 13 amino acids. The CDR3 reads CSVARGQAYEQYF. CDR3 nucleotide sequence: TGCAGCGTTGCGAGGGGACAAGCCTACGAGCAGTACTTC.

This clonotype was detected a few times. V usage is TRBV6-1 and J usage is TRBJ2-7; 8 nucleotides match TRBD1. The CDR3 spans 16 residues. The V and J ends lost 8 bases and 3 bases, in that order; junction bases with no gene match: 15. Germline V gene data show CDR1 as MNHNS and CDR2 as SASEGT. The DNA for the CDR3 is TGTGCCAGCTGTCCATCGCCGGGACAGGCTATCTACGAGCAGTACTTC. Its protein product is CASCPSPGQAIYEQYF.

The rearrangement joins TRBV4-3 to TRBJ2-1; possible D gene TRBD2, 6 bases. The V gene's germline CDR1 is LGHNA and CDR2 YSLEER. This CDR3 is built from 14 residues. Trimming removed 1 base from V and 8 bases from J, with 12 bases in between. DNA for the CDR3: TGCGCCAGCAGCCAAGTGTGGGGGGAGCATGAGCAGTTCTTC. As protein: CASSQVWGEHEQFF.

This clonotype was seen a few times. The chain recombines TRBV12-3 or TRBV12-4 with TRBJ2-7; 8 bases agree with TRBD2. The V and J ends lost 6 bases and 6 bases, in that order; junction bases with no gene match: 1. CDR3 size: 11 residues. The CDR3 is CASRRGAEQYF. Here the CDR3 DNA reads TGTGCCAGCAGGCGGGGGGCCGAGCAGTACTTC.